A selection of T cell receptor beta chains follows, all from one sample in a study of T cells after yellow fever vaccination. TCRdb analysed the 5' RACE reads with MiXCR anew, one entry per CDR3 protein. The sample yields 300,000 to 400,000 distinct CDR3 sequences, approximately 11% seen once. Sequencing was performed on CD4+ T cells sorted from PBMCs, taken 45 days after the yellow fever booster vaccination. These receptors were taken from a man aged 18 to 29 who received the YFV17D yellow fever vaccine. The CDR3 runs from the conserved cysteine through the conserved F or W. Fields, in order: CDR3 protein, CDR3 DNA, J gene, clone size, V gene, D gene. The D gene is left open where the match is weak. Size is stated for part of the rows, as once, few or many counts, or as a class when the clone is expanded.

CDR3aa: CASSVSVNNEQFF
CDR3nt: TGTGCCAGCAGCGTAAGCGTAAACAATGAGCAGTTCTTC
j_gene: TRBJ2-1
abundance: few
v_gene: TRBV9
d_gene: NA

CDR3aa: CASSPFDRGAYNEQFF
CDR3nt: TGTGCCAGCTCCCCATTCGACAGGGGTGCCTACAATGAGCAGTTCTTC
j_gene: TRBJ2-1
abundance: few
v_gene: TRBV18
d_gene: TRBD1

CDR3aa: CASSPNPTGSEQPQHF
CDR3nt: TGTGCCAGCAGTCCCAATCCGACAGGCTCTGAACAGCCCCAGCATTTT
j_gene: TRBJ1-5
abundance: few
v_gene: TRBV12-3/TRBV12-4
d_gene: NA

CDR3aa: CASSAGGQGMNTEAFF
CDR3nt: TGTGCCAGCAGTGCCGGGGGACAGGGAATGAACACTGAAGCTTTCTTT
j_gene: TRBJ1-1
abundance: NA
v_gene: TRBV25-1
d_gene: TRBD1

CDR3aa: CASSQEPPGGGRTDTQYF
CDR3nt: TGTGCCAGCAGCCAAGAGCCCCCCGGAGGCGGCCGCACAGATACGCAGTATTTT
j_gene: TRBJ2-3
abundance: few
v_gene: TRBV4-2
d_gene: NA

CDR3aa: CSAFDAGGQFF
CDR3nt: TGCAGTGCTTTTGATGCCGGCGGGCAGTTCTTC
j_gene: TRBJ2-1
abundance: NA
v_gene: TRBV20-1
d_gene: NA

CDR3aa: CASSLGGAAFF
CDR3nt: TGTGCCAGCAGCTTAGGGGGAGCAGCTTTCTTT
j_gene: TRBJ1-1
abundance: few
v_gene: TRBV7-9
d_gene: NA

CDR3aa: CASSFDGTTTGPHDGYTF
CDR3nt: TGCGCCAGCAGCTTCGATGGGACCACAACAGGCCCACATGATGGCTACACCTTC
j_gene: TRBJ1-2
abundance: NA
v_gene: TRBV5-1
d_gene: NA

CDR3aa: CASRPNTGSDQPQHF
CDR3nt: TGTGCCAGCAGACCGAATACCGGGTCGGATCAGCCCCAGCATTTT
j_gene: TRBJ1-5
abundance: many
v_gene: TRBV6-5
d_gene: NA

CDR3aa: CASSLGWRAPQFF
CDR3nt: TGCGCCAGCAGCCTCGGCTGGCGGGCGCCTCAGTTCTTC
j_gene: TRBJ2-1
abundance: few
v_gene: TRBV5-1
d_gene: NA

CDR3aa: CASSLGLDTISPLHF
CDR3nt: TGTGCCAGCAGTTTAGGATTGGATACAATTTCACCCCTCCACTTT
j_gene: TRBJ1-6
abundance: NA
v_gene: TRBV12-3/TRBV12-4
d_gene: NA

CDR3aa: CASSQDGREGYGYTF
CDR3nt: TGCGCCAGCAGCCAAGACGGCAGGGAGGGGTATGGCTACACCTTC
j_gene: TRBJ1-2
abundance: few
v_gene: TRBV4-3
d_gene: NA

CDR3aa: CAISEGLVGLQISGELFF
CDR3nt: TGTGCCATCAGTGAGGGATTGGTGGGCCTACAGATTTCCGGGGAGCTGTTTTTT
j_gene: TRBJ2-2
abundance: NA
v_gene: TRBV10-3
d_gene: NA

CDR3aa: CASSQGGTNEKLFF
CDR3nt: TGTGCCAGCAGCCAAGGAGGGACTAATGAAAAACTGTTTTTT
j_gene: TRBJ1-4
abundance: few
v_gene: TRBV3-1
d_gene: NA

CDR3aa: CASSPGVPSSGANVLTF
CDR3nt: TGTGCCAGCTCACCGGGGGTTCCGAGCTCTGGGGCCAACGTCCTGACTTTC
j_gene: TRBJ2-6
abundance: NA
v_gene: TRBV18
d_gene: NA

CDR3aa: CASSQGTGGAGEKLFF
CDR3nt: TGTGCCAGCAGCCAAGGTACAGGGGGCGCTGGTGAAAAACTGTTTTTT
j_gene: TRBJ1-4
abundance: NA
v_gene: TRBV4-2
d_gene: TRBD1

CDR3aa: CASSHPAGRHWQAEAFF
CDR3nt: TGCGCCAGCAGCCATCCTGCAGGGAGACATTGGCAGGCTGAAGCTTTCTTT
j_gene: TRBJ1-1
abundance: few
v_gene: TRBV4-3
d_gene: NA

CDR3aa: CASSLFGGGNEKLFF
CDR3nt: TGTGCCAGCAGTTTATTCGGCGGTGGCAATGAAAAACTGTTTTTT
j_gene: TRBJ1-4
abundance: NA
v_gene: TRBV28
d_gene: NA

CDR3aa: CSAPQGSYGYTF
CDR3nt: TGCAGTGCCCCCCAGGGTTCCTATGGCTACACCTTC
j_gene: TRBJ1-2
abundance: few
v_gene: TRBV20-1
d_gene: NA

CDR3aa: CASKVGEVNTEAFF
CDR3nt: TGCGCCAGCAAGGTAGGGGAGGTGAACACTGAAGCTTTCTTT
j_gene: TRBJ1-1
abundance: few
v_gene: TRBV4-3
d_gene: NA

CDR3aa: CASSPGLNTEAFF
CDR3nt: TGTGCCAGCTCACCCGGGTTGAACACTGAAGCTTTCTTT
j_gene: TRBJ1-1
abundance: many
v_gene: TRBV18
d_gene: NA

CDR3aa: CASWGGTTYNSPLHF
CDR3nt: TGTGCCAGCTGGGGGGGGACGACCTATAATTCACCCCTCCACTTT
j_gene: TRBJ1-6
abundance: few
v_gene: TRBV12-3/TRBV12-4
d_gene: NA

CDR3aa: CASSWAGTGEVDTQYF
CDR3nt: TGCGCCAGCAGCTGGGCCGGGACAGGGGAAGTAGATACGCAGTATTTT
j_gene: TRBJ2-3
abundance: few
v_gene: TRBV5-1
d_gene: TRBD1

CDR3aa: CASSPRPRGRGEQFF
CDR3nt: TGTGCCAGCAGCCCCCGGCCCAGGGGGCGTGGTGAGCAGTTCTTC
j_gene: TRBJ2-1
abundance: few
v_gene: TRBV11-2
d_gene: TRBD1

CDR3aa: CASSARPLGGADTQYF
CDR3nt: TGTGCCAGCAGCGCCCGGCCCCTAGGGGGGGCAGATACGCAGTATTTT
j_gene: TRBJ2-3
abundance: few
v_gene: TRBV7-8
d_gene: NA

CDR3aa: CSADVAKNIQYF
CDR3nt: TGCAGCGCTGACGTAGCCAAAAACATTCAGTACTTC
j_gene: TRBJ2-4
abundance: NA
v_gene: TRBV29-1
d_gene: NA

CDR3aa: CASSSRTAKETQYF
CDR3nt: TGTGCCAGCAGCTCCCGGACGGCGAAAGAGACCCAGTACTTC
j_gene: TRBJ2-5
abundance: NA
v_gene: TRBV7-2
d_gene: NA

CDR3aa: CASSLAGPQETQYF
CDR3nt: TGTGCCAGCAGCTTAGCGGGGCCCCAAGAGACCCAGTACTTC
j_gene: TRBJ2-5
abundance: few
v_gene: TRBV7-2
d_gene: NA

CDR3aa: CAWNGVMNTEAFF
CDR3nt: TGTGCCTGGAATGGGGTAATGAACACTGAAGCTTTCTTT
j_gene: TRBJ1-1
abundance: many
v_gene: TRBV30
d_gene: NA

CDR3aa: CASSFRRGAGETQYF
CDR3nt: TGTGCCAGCAGTTTCCGGCGGGGGGCAGGGGAGACCCAGTACTTC
j_gene: TRBJ2-5
abundance: few
v_gene: TRBV7-2
d_gene: TRBD2